The rows below give T cell receptor beta chains drawn from one sample of a study of cytomegalovirus exposure and HLA in healthy donors. Measured with immunoSEQ multiplex PCR; TCRdb has only the in-frame clones, and not every one. The data show roughly 34,000 clones, 70% to 85% seen once. The sequencing sample was made of PBMCs. The receptors originated from a woman younger than 35 in good health and CMV-seronegative. Both conserved end residues are part of each CDR3. The order of the fields is CDR3 DNA, CDR3 protein, CDR3 length, clone size, J gene, D gene, V gene. D genes are given only for firm matches. Clone size is not always given. Where it is, it says once, few, many or a class for expanded clones.

CDR3nt: TGTGCCAGCAGCTTAAAGTCACAGGGGCCTGGGAATCAGCCCCAGCATTTT; CDR3aa: CASSLKSQGPGNQPQHF; len: 17; abundance: .; j_gene: TRBJ1-5; d_gene: TRBD1; v_gene: TRBV7-8
CDR3nt: TGCAGCGTTGTACGACCGGGACAAGACTATGGCTACCCCTTC; CDR3aa: CSVVRPGQDYGYPF; len: 14; abundance: once; j_gene: TRBJ1-2; d_gene: .; v_gene: TRBV29-1
CDR3nt: TGTGCCAGCAGCTTAGGGTGGGACATTTCCAACACTGAAGCTTTCTTT; CDR3aa: CASSLGWDISNTEAFF; len: 16; abundance: .; j_gene: TRBJ1-1; d_gene: .; v_gene: TRBV11-1
CDR3nt: TGTGCCATCATCGGACATTTCCTCTTTGGCAATCAGCCCCAGCATTTT; CDR3aa: CAIIGHFLFGNQPQHF; len: 16; abundance: .; j_gene: TRBJ1-5; d_gene: .; v_gene: TRBV10-3
CDR3nt: TGCGCCAGCAGCCAAGATCGAACAGGGTATAATTCACCCCTCCACTTT; CDR3aa: CASSQDRTGYNSPLHF; len: 16; abundance: .; j_gene: TRBJ1-6; d_gene: .; v_gene: TRBV4-1
CDR3nt: TGTGCCAGCAGCAAGGGGACAGGACCTAATGAAAAACTGTTTTTT; CDR3aa: CASSKGTGPNEKLFF; len: 15; abundance: few; j_gene: TRBJ1-4; d_gene: TRBD1; v_gene: TRBV7-8
CDR3nt: TGTGCCAGCAGCTTGGTTGGCACAACAGGCAATCAGCCCCAGCATTTT; CDR3aa: CASSLVGTTGNQPQHF; len: 16; abundance: .; j_gene: TRBJ1-5; d_gene: .; v_gene: TRBV5-6
CDR3nt: TGTGCCAGCGCCACCACAGGGGTGAGTGATCAGCCCCAGCATTTT; CDR3aa: CASATTGVSDQPQHF; len: 15; abundance: .; j_gene: TRBJ1-5; d_gene: TRBD1; v_gene: TRBV6-6
CDR3nt: TGTGCCAGCAGTGACCGGCCCGTAGGGGTAGGCGTTGAAGCTTTCTTT; CDR3aa: CASSDRPVGVGVEAFF; len: 16; abundance: .; j_gene: TRBJ1-1; d_gene: .; v_gene: TRBV6-1
CDR3nt: TGCGCCAGCAGCCAGACAGGGCACAATGAGCAGTTCTTC; CDR3aa: CASSQTGHNEQFF; len: 13; abundance: few; j_gene: TRBJ2-1; d_gene: TRBD1; v_gene: TRBV5-1
CDR3nt: TGTGCCAGCAGTGGAAGGATTGGGGGACAGGGGTCCGGGGAGCTGTTTTTT; CDR3aa: CASSGRIGGQGSGELFF; len: 17; abundance: .; j_gene: TRBJ2-2; d_gene: TRBD1; v_gene: TRBV25-1
CDR3nt: TGTGCCAGCAGCCGGACTAGCGGGGAAGAGACCCAGTACTTC; CDR3aa: CASSRTSGEETQYF; len: 14; abundance: .; j_gene: TRBJ2-5; d_gene: TRBD2; v_gene: TRBV7-9
CDR3nt: TGTGCCAGCAGTCAAAGCGGGGGCACCGGGGAGCTGTTTTTT; CDR3aa: CASSQSGGTGELFF; len: 14; abundance: .; j_gene: TRBJ2-2; d_gene: TRBD2; v_gene: TRBV11-3
CDR3nt: TGTGCCAGTACCTTATCATGGGGTAGCGGGGGGGCCCTCACCGGGGAGCTGTTTTTT; CDR3aa: CASTLSWGSGGALTGELFF; len: 19; abundance: .; j_gene: TRBJ2-2; d_gene: TRBD2; v_gene: TRBV19
CDR3nt: TGTGCCAGCAGTTCTGATATATTATGCTATGAGTTCTTC; CDR3aa: CASSSDILCYEFF; len: 13; abundance: once; j_gene: TRBJ2-1; d_gene: .; v_gene: TRBV28
CDR3nt: TGTGCCAGCAGTTGGAAAATAGAGGGCCACGAGCAGTACTTC; CDR3aa: CASSWKIEGHEQYF; len: 14; abundance: once; j_gene: TRBJ2-7; d_gene: .; v_gene: TRBV28
CDR3nt: TGCGCCAGCAGCCCCGGACTAGCGGCCTCCTACGAGCAGTACTTC; CDR3aa: CASSPGLAASYEQYF; len: 15; abundance: .; j_gene: TRBJ2-7; d_gene: TRBD2; v_gene: TRBV5-1
CDR3nt: TGTGCCAGCAGCCCCGGACAGGCGAACACTGAAGCTTTCTTT; CDR3aa: CASSPGQANTEAFF; len: 14; abundance: .; j_gene: TRBJ1-1; d_gene: TRBD1; v_gene: TRBV28
CDR3nt: TGCGCCAGCAGCGGCGGACAGTTTGGCTACACCTTC; CDR3aa: CASSGGQFGYTF; len: 12; abundance: .; j_gene: TRBJ1-2; d_gene: .; v_gene: TRBV5-1
CDR3nt: TGTGCCCTAGGGGCGGGGGGCCACGCCGGGGAGCTGTTTTTT; CDR3aa: CALGAGGHAGELFF; len: 14; abundance: .; j_gene: TRBJ2-2; d_gene: TRBD2; v_gene: TRBV10-3
CDR3nt: TGTGCCAGCAGCCTTGGACAGCTTCTCAATCAGCCCCAGAATTTT; CDR3aa: CASSLGQLLNQPQNF; len: 15; abundance: .; j_gene: TRBJ1-5; d_gene: .; v_gene: TRBV5-8